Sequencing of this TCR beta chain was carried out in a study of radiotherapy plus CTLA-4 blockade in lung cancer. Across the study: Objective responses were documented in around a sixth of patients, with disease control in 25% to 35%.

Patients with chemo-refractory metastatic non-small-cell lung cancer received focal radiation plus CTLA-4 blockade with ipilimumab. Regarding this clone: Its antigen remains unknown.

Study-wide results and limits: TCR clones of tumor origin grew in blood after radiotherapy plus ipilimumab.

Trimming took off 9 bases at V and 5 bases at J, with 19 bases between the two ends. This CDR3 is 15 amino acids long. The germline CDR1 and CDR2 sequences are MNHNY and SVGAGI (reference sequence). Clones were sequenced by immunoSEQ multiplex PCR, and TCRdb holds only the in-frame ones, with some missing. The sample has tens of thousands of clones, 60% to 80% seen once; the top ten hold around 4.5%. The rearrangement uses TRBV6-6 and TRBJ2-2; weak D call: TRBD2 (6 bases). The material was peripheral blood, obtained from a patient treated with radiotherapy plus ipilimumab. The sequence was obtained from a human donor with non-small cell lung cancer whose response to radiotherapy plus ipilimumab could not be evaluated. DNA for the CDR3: TGTGCCAGTGAGAGGACTATCCCTTTAACCGGGGAGCTGTTTTTT. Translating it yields CASERTIPLTGELFF.